The sequence of this TCR beta chain was determined in a study of blood T cell repertoires in COVID-19. Study overall: The study drew acute and convalescent COVID-19 samples from the United States, Italy and Spain.

Per the original data handling: Using reference gene primer amplification, nucleated cell counts were estimated. Assay: immunoSEQ multiplex PCR; the TCRdb copy retains only in-frame clones and omits some. V, J and clone size were drawn from that table, and D and trimming were deduced from the DNA. The repertoire holds roughly 64,000 clones, with 70% to 90% as singletons. In germline, CDR1 is SQVTM, CDR2 ANQGSEA. V lost 0 bases and J 6 bases, leaving 14 bases between the germline ends. CDR3 length equals 14 residues. This sequence was found in a man between 35 and 55 years old with acute or convalescent COVID-19. The V call is TRBV29-1, the J call TRBJ1-1; possibly TRBD1 for D (5 bases). Material: peripheral blood. The CDR3 protein is CSVEDLFGGAEAFF. The CDR3 nucleotides read TGCAGCGTTGAAGATCTTTTTGGAGGGGCTGAAGCTTTCTTT.